A single sample gave rise to the 9 T cell receptor beta chains below, sequenced in a study of cytomegalovirus exposure and HLA in healthy donors. PCR employed 60 Vbeta and 13 Jbeta primers. Clones were read by immunoSEQ multiplex PCR, and TCRdb kept only the in-frame ones, dropping some. Among about 200,000 clones, 75% to 90% were seen once, and the ten largest hold less than 3%. The sequenced sample was PBMCs. The receptors shown here come from a woman aged 40 to 50 in good health and CMV-seronegative.

In its sample, this clone was seen a few times. The V call is TRBV9, the J call TRBJ2-2; D is undetermined. This CDR3 is built from 14 residues. Trimming took off 4 bases at V and 6 bases at J, with 13 bases between the two ends. Per germline, CDR1 SGDLS and CDR2 YYNGEE. CDR3 sequence reads: CASSSRLSAGELFF. CDR3 bases: TGTGCCAGCAGCTCACGACTCAGCGCCGGGGAGCTGTTTTTT.

The chain recombines TRBV15 with TRBJ2-1, with D maybe TRBD1 (5 bases). Germline V CDR1 and CDR2: LNHNV, YYDKDF (reference sequence). Trimming removed 0 bases at V and 8 bases at J, with 17 bases between. The CDR3 runs 16 residues. The CDR3 bases are TGTGCCACCAGCAGAGAGCGTCAGGGTTTCTCGTATGAGCAGTTCTTC. As protein: CATSRERQGFSYEQFF.

As to this clone: One end of the junction does not line up with germline, which may come from a read error. The chain employs TRBV9 and TRBJ2-3, with 7 bases fitting TRBD2. CDR3 size: 12 residues. Germline V gene data show CDR1 as SGDLS and CDR2 as YYNGEE. The CDR3 region has the DNA TGCACGACTAGCCGGAGCACAGATACGCAGTATTTT. This encodes CTTSRSTDTQYF.

The chain employs TRBV4-1 and TRBJ2-4; TRBD2 aligns across 10 bases. The length of the CDR3 is 20 residues. J was trimmed by 0 bases and V by 2 bases; bases with no gene match: 13. Germline CDR1 MGHRA, CDR2 YSYEKL. In DNA, the CDR3 is TGCGCCAGCAGCCAATTTAGCACTAGCGGGGACGGTCTAGCCAAAAACATTCAGTACTTC. Its translation is CASSQFSTSGDGLAKNIQYF.

The chain couples TRBV7-3 to TRBJ2-2, with 8 bases aligning to TRBD2. CDR1 is SGHTA and CDR2 is FQGTGA in the germline V gene. Trimming cost V 4 bases and J 6 bases; bases outside gene matches: 22. The CDR3 loop spans 20 amino acids. Here the CDR3 DNA reads TGTGCCAGCAGCTCCCTGTTGGGGAGCGGGAGTCCCGGTGGTGCCGGGGAGCTGTTTTTT. This sequence encodes CASSSLLGSGSPGGAGELFF.

The V gene is TRBV27, the J gene TRBJ1-6; 9 bases agree with TRBD1. CDR1 and CDR2 (germline): MNHEY, SMNVEV (reference sequence). The CDR3 has 17 amino acids. Unmatched junction bases numbered 8, after V lost 1 base and J lost 7 bases. CDR3: CASSLLVGDRVNSPLHF. In DNA form, the CDR3 reads TGTGCCAGCAGTTTATTGGTGGGGGACAGGGTCAATTCACCCCTCCACTTT.

The CDR3 protein is CASSQGTATEAFF. CDR3 bases: TGTGCCAGCAGCCAAGGGACAGCCACTGAAGCTTTCTTT. The V and J genes are TRBV6-6 and TRBJ1-1; TRBD1 matches 7 bases. The length of the CDR3 is 13 residues. Germline CDR1 is MNHNY and CDR2 is SVGAGI (reference sequence). V dropped 6 bases and J dropped 4; count of bases not matched to a gene: 5.

The chain uses TRBV7-6 and TRBJ2-7, with D unclear. This CDR3 has 14 residues. Trimming cost V 5 bases and J 5 bases, with 16 bases left between them. Germline assignment: CDR1 SGHVS and CDR2 FNYEAQ. CDR3 sequence (DNA): TGTGCCAGCAGCAACGCATGGAGTTTTAACGAGCAGTACTTC. This codes for CASSNAWSFNEQYF.

CDR3 nucleotides: TGCGCCAGCTGCGACAGGGGGTGGAGAAATGAGCAGTTCTTC. Translation: CASCDRGWRNEQFF. V gene TRBV5-1 combines with J gene TRBJ2-1; 9 bases match TRBD1. The length of the CDR3 is 14 residues. J lost 7 bases, V lost 7 bases, and 9 bases had no gene match. The germline V gene encodes CDR1 SGHRS and CDR2 YFSETQ.